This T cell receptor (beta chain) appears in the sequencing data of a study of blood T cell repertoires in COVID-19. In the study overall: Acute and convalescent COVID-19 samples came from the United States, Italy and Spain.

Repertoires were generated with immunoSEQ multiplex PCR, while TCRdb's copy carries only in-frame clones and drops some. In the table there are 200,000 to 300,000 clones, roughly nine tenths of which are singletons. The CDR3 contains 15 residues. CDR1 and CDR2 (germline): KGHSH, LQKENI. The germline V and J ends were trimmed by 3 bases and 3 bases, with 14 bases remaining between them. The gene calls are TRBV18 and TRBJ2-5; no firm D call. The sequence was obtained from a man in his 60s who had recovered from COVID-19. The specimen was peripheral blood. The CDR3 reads CASSPNTGSEETQYF. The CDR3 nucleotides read TGTGCCAGCTCACCCAACACCGGGTCTGAAGAGACCCAGTACTTC.